The following is a TCR beta chain sequence with its context. Antigen specificity is unknown. These data belong to a study of OX40 agonist ivuxolimab in advanced cancers. Across the whole study: Ivuxolimab is a fully human IgG2 antibody that activates OX40 (CD134). A male proportion of over 70% was recorded, with mean age about 62 years and range roughly 20 to 90.

CDR3 size: 15 residues. Per germline, CDR1 SGHAT and CDR2 FQDESV (reference sequence). Trimming took 5 bases from V and 3 from J; bases not matched to a gene: 8. The table came from immunoSEQ multiplex PCR; TCRdb's copy has only in-frame clones and leaves some out. The table has 70,000 to 95,000 clones, approximately 85% seen once. Study outcomes and limitations: The study found that CD8+ T cells averaged more expanded clones than CD4+. No antigen was identified for the clonally expanded peripheral T cells.

Sequencing was performed on CD4+ or CD8+ T cells sorted from blood, taken in a trial of the OX40 agonist ivuxolimab. This receptor was identified in an adult with an advanced solid tumor such as melanoma, head and neck, liver or kidney cancer. The chain links TRBV11-1 to TRBJ2-3, with 7 bases matching TRBD1. The CDR3 region is CASSPNRGWTDTQYF. CDR3 bases: TGTGCCAGCAGCCCGAACAGGGGTTGGACAGATACGCAGTATTTT. Full variable domain (remainder filled in from reference TRBV11-1 and TRBJ2-3): EAEVAQSPRYKITEKSQAVAFWCDPISGHATLYWYRQILGQGPELLVQFQDESVVDDSQLPKDRFSAERLKGVDSTLKIQPAELGDSAMYLCASSPNRGWTDTQYFGPGTRLTVL.